This TCR beta chain derives from a study of radiotherapy plus CTLA-4 blockade in lung cancer. Overall study context: Objective responses arose in roughly 20% of patients, and under 40% experienced disease control. General study results and limits: After radiotherapy and ipilimumab, tumor-derived clones expanded in peripheral blood.

Patients with chemo-refractory metastatic non-small-cell lung cancer received focal radiation plus CTLA-4 blockade with ipilimumab. The CDR3 is made up of 15 amino acids. The junction had 9 bases not matched to a gene; V was cut back by 5 bases and J by 3 bases. The V gene's germline CDR1 is WNHNN and CDR2 SYGVQD (reference sequence). Only a few counts were recorded for this clone. Its antigen is still unknown. TCRdb's copy holds only in-frame clones and misses some; the assay was immunoSEQ multiplex PCR. This table holds tens of thousands of clones, 72% found once. This TCR came from a human donor with non-small cell lung cancer whose response to radiotherapy plus ipilimumab could not be evaluated. V gene TRBV10-1 combines with J gene TRBJ2-7, with 8 bases that match TRBD2. The source material was peripheral blood, sampled from a patient treated with radiotherapy plus ipilimumab. The CDR3 coding sequence is TGCGCCAGCAGTAACGGAGCGGGAGCCCTCTACGAGCAGTACTTC. It is translated as CASSNGAGALYEQYF.